The 22 T cell receptor beta chains below come from one sample, sequenced in a study of glioma-infiltrating T cells. The iRepertoire nested amplicon-rescue multiplex PCR amplified TCR alpha and beta CDR3s from RNA. TCRdb recomputed calls from the multiplex PCR reads with MiXCR, one row per CDR3 protein. Of about 500 distinct CDR3 sequences in the sample, about 50% were seen once. Sequencing used glioma tissue, nonneoplastic brain tissue, or PBMCs (not recorded which). The receptor set was obtained from a human donor with low-grade glioma or glioblastoma, undergoing nonglioma brain surgery, or in good health (not recorded which).

The chain links TRBV7-2 to TRBJ2-3; 9 nucleotides agree with TRBD2. The CDR3 runs 15 residues. The trim removed 4 bases at V and 2 bases at J, leaving 4 bases unmatched. Germline CDR1 is SGHTA and CDR2 is FQGNSA. DNA of the CDR3: TGTGCCAGCAGCTGGAAGCGGGGGGACACAGATACGCAGTATTTT. This gives the protein CASSWKRGDTDTQYF.

V usage is TRBV28 and J usage is TRBJ2-7; TRBD2 aligns across 11 bases. CDR3 length: 13 residues. Germline CDR1 MDHEN, CDR2 SYDVKM. J was trimmed by 7 bases and V by 6 bases; bases with no gene match: 5. Here the CDR3 reads CASRVPSGREQYF. The CDR3 nucleotides are TGTGCCAGCAGGGTACCTAGCGGGAGGGAGCAGTACTTC.

The chain carries TRBV6-2 or TRBV6-3 and TRBJ1-6; D is undetermined. This CDR3 has 16 amino acids. V was clipped by 0 bases and J by 16 bases, with 22 bases between them. In germline, CDR1 is MNHEY, CDR2 SVGEGT. Here the CDR3 DNA reads TGTGCCAGCAGTTACTCGGTAGGGCCAGCAAATTCAACACTCCACTTT. Its protein is CASSYSVGPANSTLHF.

Within the sample, this clonotype is large. The rearrangement uses TRBV5-1 and TRBJ2-1; TRBD1 matches 9 bases. The V gene end was trimmed by 6 bases and the J gene end by 4 bases; junction bases not matched to a gene: 5. The CDR3 runs to 14 residues. In germline, CDR1 is SGHRS, CDR2 YFSETQ. The CDR3 DNA sequence: TGCGCCAGCAACGACAGGGGGTTGTACAATGAGCAGTTCTTC. It specifies CASNDRGLYNEQFF. The whole variable domain, remainder taken from reference TRBV5-1 and TRBJ2-1, is KAGVTQTPRYLIKTRGQQVTLSCSPISGHRSVSWYQQTPGQGLQFLFEYFSETQRNKGNFPGRFSGRQFSNSRSEMNVSTLELGDSALYLCASNDRGLYNEQFFGPGTRLTVL.

In its sample, this clonotype was seen once. Compared with germline, one end of the junction differs, possibly owing to a read error. The chain's CDR3 is CASSPGWGVETRYF. The CDR3 bases are TGTGCCAGCAGCCCAGGGTGGGGGGTAGAGACCCGGTACTTC. V gene TRBV5-4 combines with J gene TRBJ2-5, with D perhaps TRBD2 (6 bases). Germline lookup yields CDR1 SGHNT and CDR2 YYREEE (reference sequence). CDR3 length: 14 residues. The complete variable domain, with remaining parts taken from reference TRBV5-4 and TRBJ2-5, reads ETGVTQSPTHLIKTRGQQVTLRCSSQSGHNTVSWYQQALGQGPQFIFQYYREEENGRGNFPPRFSGLQFPNYSSELNVNALELDDSALYLCASSPGWGVETRYFGPGTRLLVL.

This clonotype was counted a single time. DNA of the CDR3: TGTGCCAGTCGTTACAGAGGCGGGGGGGCCTATGAGCAGTTCTTC. Translating gives CASRYRGGGAYEQFF. The V call is TRBV7-2, the J call TRBJ2-1; TRBD2 aligns across 9 bases. CDR1 is SGHTA, CDR2 FQGNSA, per germline. J gave up 8 bases and V 9 bases, and 14 bases lay outside the gene matches. The CDR3 contains 15 residues.

This clonotype is deemed large. The V call is TRBV3-1, the J call TRBJ2-3, with D hard to call. V was clipped by 6 bases and J by 6 bases, with 10 bases between them. From germline, CDR1 is LGHDT and CDR2 YNNKEL (reference sequence). There are 12 residues in the CDR3. The DNA for the CDR3 is TGTGCCAGCAGTTGGGTCTCCGATACGCAGTATTTT. Its protein product is CASSWVSDTQYF.

This clonotype is judged hyperexpanded. The chain recombines TRBV20-1 with TRBJ2-1; TRBD1 aligns across 9 bases. The CDR3 covers 14 residues. Per germline, CDR1 DFQATT and CDR2 SNEGSKA (reference sequence). Germline trimming cut 4 bases from V and 5 bases from J; bases unmatched to any gene: 6. CDR3 protein: CSAIGQGPNNEQFF. CDR3 in DNA: TGCAGTGCTATTGGACAGGGGCCAAACAATGAGCAGTTCTTC.

The CDR3 nucleotides are TGTGCCAGCAGCACTGGACTCATTTCCTACGAGCAGTACTTC. Protein product: CASSTGLISYEQYF. The chain recombines TRBV7-2 with TRBJ2-7; D may be TRBD2 (5 bases). The CDR3 sequence is 14 residues long. The germline CDR1 and CDR2 sequences are SGHTA and FQGNSA. V dropped 5 bases and J dropped 1 base, with 12 bases sitting between them.

In its sample, this clonotype is large. The chain carries TRBV3-1 and TRBJ2-7, with D unclear. The CDR3 is made up of 14 amino acids. CDR1 and CDR2 (germline): LGHDT, YNNKEL (reference sequence). The V and J ends lost 0 bases and 0 bases respectively, with 6 bases between them. The CDR3 here is CASSQDRDSYEQYF. CDR3 nucleotide sequence: TGTGCCAGCAGCCAAGATCGCGACTCCTACGAGCAGTACTTC.

By its share, this clonotype is medium-sized. The chain recombines TRBV5-4 with TRBJ2-1; tentative D call: TRBD2 (7 bases). CDR1 SGHNT and CDR2 YYREEE come from the germline V gene (reference sequence). V was cut by 2 bases and J by 9 bases, with 12 bases left in between. The CDR3 runs 13 residues. The CDR3 protein is CASSFGGRGEQFF. CDR3 DNA sequence: TGTGCCAGCAGCTTCGGGGGGCGGGGTGAGCAGTTCTTC. The whole variable domain, filled in from reference TRBV5-4 and TRBJ2-1, reads ETGVTQSPTHLIKTRGQQVTLRCSSQSGHNTVSWYQQALGQGPQFIFQYYREEENGRGNFPPRFSGLQFPNYSSELNVNALELDDSALYLCASSFGGRGEQFFGPGTRLTVL.

The chain joins TRBV6-6 to TRBJ1-6; D not certain. Trimming stripped 0 bases from V and 8 bases from J, with 11 bases between. From germline, CDR1 is MNHNY and CDR2 SVGAGI (reference sequence). CDR3 length: 15 amino acids. The CDR3 sequence: CASSYSVGPDSPLHF. The CDR3, as DNA: TGTGCCAGCAGTTACTCGGTAGGGCCAGATTCACCCCTCCACTTT.

The chain joins TRBV6-2 or TRBV6-3 to TRBJ2-3, with unresolved D. With 11 bases removed from V and 15 bases from J, the gap between germline ends came to 27 bases. This CDR3 region has 13 residues. Germline V gene data show CDR1 as MNHEY and CDR2 as SVGEGT. The CDR3 coding sequence is TGTGCCCTCAGTGGCGGAGTTACAGATACGAAATATTTT. Translated: CALSGGVTDTKYF.

Sample share makes this clonotype large. The rearrangement joins TRBV20-1 to TRBJ2-1; no clear D gene. The length of the CDR3 is 15 residues. Germline CDR1 DFQATT, CDR2 SNEGSKA (reference sequence). DNA of the CDR3: TGCAGCGCCCCTGATGCTGGCGTATCCTACAATGAGCAGTTCTTC. Residues: CSAPDAGVSYNEQFF.

In its sample, this clonotype is large. The chain is built from TRBV20-1 and TRBJ2-2; D remains unclear. The ends were cut back, 4 bases at V and 2 bases at J, with 8 bases in the middle. The CDR3 extends over 13 amino acids. Germline CDR1 reads DFQATT; CDR2 reads SNEGSKA (reference sequence). The CDR3 loop is CSAKRGNTGELFF. DNA for the CDR3: TGCAGTGCTAAACGTGGTAACACCGGGGAGCTGTTTTTT.

By frequency in the sample, this clonotype is large. The chain joins TRBV7-2 to TRBJ2-5; perhaps TRBD1 as D (5 bases). CDR3 length: 14 residues. Germline values: CDR1 SGHTA, CDR2 FQGNSA. V was trimmed by 0 bases and J by 5 bases, leaving 10 bases between them. The CDR3 coding sequence is TGTGCCAGCAGCTTAGCTGGGGCCCGGGAGACCCAGTACTTC. Amino acids: CASSLAGARETQYF.

The rearrangement uses TRBV15 and TRBJ1-3, with 8 bases identical to TRBD1. The junction had 15 bases not matched to a gene; V was cut back by 3 bases and J by 11 bases. Looked up from germline, CDR1 is LNHNV and CDR2 is YYDKDF (reference sequence). There are 16 residues in the CDR3. The CDR3 region has the DNA TGTGCCACCAGCAGGGGACAGGTCCTCTCTGGACCCCCCATATATTTT. Translation gives CATSRGQVLSGPPIYF.

The chain links TRBV6-2 or TRBV6-3 to TRBJ2-4; possibly TRBD2 for D (6 bases). Trimming took off 2 bases at V and 2 bases at J, with 10 bases between the two ends. Germline CDR1 reads MNHEY; CDR2 reads SVGEGT. The CDR3 is 15 residues long. The DNA for the CDR3 is TGTGCCAGCAGTTACGGTGCGGGACCCAAAAACATTCAGTACTTC. Translation gives CASSYGAGPKNIQYF.

This clonotype is labeled large (0.1 to 1%). The V gene is TRBV10-3, the J gene TRBJ2-1; 10 bases are shared with TRBD2. The CDR3 is 15 amino acids. Germline assignment: CDR1 ENHRY and CDR2 SYGVKD. Trimming took 5 bases from V and 6 from J; bases not matched to a gene: 7. CDR3 in DNA: TGTGCCATCAGTCCAGGGACTAGCGTTTTCAATGAGCAGTTCTTC. Translated: CAISPGTSVFNEQFF.

This clonotype is hyperexpanded within its sample. This chain links TRBV27 with TRBJ1-1; D unresolved. The V end was cut by 8 bases, the J end by 0 bases, with 16 bases between. The CDR3 spans 15 residues. CDR1 and CDR2 (germline): MNHEY, SMNVEV (reference sequence). The CDR3 bases are TGTGCCAGCGGAAGCCCGTTCGCTATGAACACTGAAGCTTTCTTT. Translation: CASGSPFAMNTEAFF.

This clonotype was detected many times. V is TRBV19 and J is TRBJ2-7; TRBD1 matches 8 bases. Trimming cost V 5 bases and J 1 base; bases outside gene matches: 7. The length of the CDR3 is 15 residues. Germline V lookup: CDR1 LNHDA, CDR2 SQIVND (reference sequence). CDR3 residues: CASSAPGQASYEQYF. The DNA of the CDR3 is TGTGCCAGTAGTGCCCCGGGACAGGCTTCCTACGAGCAGTACTTC. The full variable domain, rest sourced from reference TRBV19 and TRBJ2-7, is DGGITQSPKYLFRKEGQNVTLSCEQNLNHDAMYWYRQDPGQGLRLIYYSQIVNDFQKGDIAEGYSVSREKKESFPLTVTSAQKNPTAFYLCASSAPGQASYEQYFGPGTRLTVT.

In this sample, this clonotype is large. J is TRBJ2-4 and V is TRBV7-8, with 9 positions matching TRBD1. This CDR3 contains 16 residues. The germline V gene has CDR1 SGHVS and CDR2 FQNEAQ. Losses at the gene ends were 5 bases for V and 2 bases for J; bases not matched to a gene: 7. CDR3 DNA: TGTGCCAGCAGCCTAACAGGGGGCGCCCCCAAAAACATTCAGTACTTC. Its translation is CASSLTGGAPKNIQYF.